The 30 T cell receptor beta chains below were found in one sample sequenced in a study of blood T cell repertoires in COVID-19. Generated by immunoSEQ multiplex PCR, the TCRdb table keeps only in-frame clones and is missing some. The sample shows about 260,000 clones, 88% of them seen only once. The sequenced material came from peripheral blood. These receptor sequences come from a man in his fifties or sixties who had recovered from COVID-19.

This clone showed up just once. The chain recombines TRBV5-4 with TRBJ2-5; 8 bases are a match to TRBD2. Germline-derived CDR1 and CDR2 are SGHNT and YYREEE (reference sequence). The CDR3 has 16 amino acids. V shed 4 bases, J shed 5 bases, and the junction held 13 bases outside the gene matches. The CDR3 here is CASSSLARGAGETQYF. The CDR3 region has the DNA TGTGCCAGCAGCAGCCTCGCGCGGGGGGCGGGGGAGACCCAGTACTTC.

Concerning this clone: Germline and junction disagree at one end, which may indicate a read error. CDR3 sequence: CASSERGAPNF. CDR3 nucleotide sequence: TGTGCCAGCAGTGAAAGGGGTGCGCCAAACTTC. This chain uses TRBV6-1 with TRBJ2-4; possible D gene TRBD1, 5 bases. The V gene's germline CDR1 is MNHNS and CDR2 SASEGT. The CDR3 has 11 residues.

The table lists this clone with a few counts. This chain joins TRBV19 and TRBJ2-7; TRBD1 might be the D (5 bases). CDR1 is LNHDA and CDR2 is SQIVND in the germline V gene (reference sequence). V was cut by 6 bases and J by 1 base, with 22 bases left in between. This CDR3 spans 17 amino acids. The CDR3 region is CASSPAQGPLSSYEQYF. In nucleotides, the CDR3 is TGTGCCAGTAGCCCCGCCCAGGGCCCACTTAGTTCCTACGAGCAGTACTTC.

The genes are TRBV6-5 and TRBJ2-7; TRBD1 aligns across 11 bases. The CDR3 sequence is 14 residues long. V lost 7 bases, J lost 3 bases, and 5 bases stayed unmatched. In germline, CDR1 is MNHEY, CDR2 SVGAGI. The CDR3 coding sequence is TGTGCCAGCACCCCGGGACAGGGGGTCTACGAGCAGTACTTC. This gives the protein CASTPGQGVYEQYF.

The chain couples TRBV5-1 to TRBJ2-3, with 8 bases that match TRBD2. The CDR3 totals 15 residues. CDR1 and CDR2 from the germline V gene are SGHRS and YFSETQ. The V gene end was trimmed by 4 bases and the J gene end by 5 bases; junction bases not matched to a gene: 9. Written as DNA, the CDR3 is TGCGCCAGCAGCCCCGAGGGTCGGGGGGGAGATACGCAGTATTTT. This codes for CASSPEGRGGDTQYF.

Remarks on this clone: Lacking the conserved final phenylalanine or tryptophan, this CDR3 likely reflects a read error. No DNA is shown, since the ends of the CDR3 on it are uncertain; the CDR3 is the one TCRdb lists. J is TRBJ1-2 and V is TRBV3-1 (or the pseudogene TRBV3-2); the D call in the table, TRBD1, was not verified against the DNA. The CDR3 is 12 amino acids in total, end residues counted. Germline values: CDR1 LGHDT, CDR2 YNNKEL (reference sequence). CDR3 loop: CASIALPQGPSL.

This chain connects TRBV5-1 to TRBJ1-4; D remains unclear. The CDR3 is 16 amino acids. Germline V gene data show CDR1 as SGHRS and CDR2 as YFSETQ. The V end lost 1 base, the J end lost 0 bases, and 10 bases lay between the germline ends. CDR3 DNA sequence: TGCGCCAGCAGCTTGAGTCCCACTTCAACTAATGAAAAACTGTTTTTT. Translating it yields CASSLSPTSTNEKLFF.

This clone was seen once. The CDR3 nucleotides are TGTGCCAGCTCACCATCGACAGGGGACTATGGCTACACCTTC. This encodes CASSPSTGDYGYTF. The chain employs TRBV18 and TRBJ1-2; 8 positions agree with TRBD1. Germline trimming cut 2 bases from V and 3 bases from J; bases unmatched to any gene: 2. This CDR3 contains 14 residues. Germline V gene lookup returns CDR1 KGHSH and CDR2 LQKENI.

On this clone itself: A junction boundary mismatches the germline segment, possibly from a read error. This rearrangement joins TRBV6-5 to TRBJ2-7; 10 bases fit TRBD1. This CDR3 spans 14 amino acids. Germline lookup yields CDR1 MNHEY and CDR2 SVGAGI. The CDR3 DNA sequence: TGTGCCAGCAGCCTAGGACAGGGGGTAGGTTCGTCGGACTTC. Translating gives CASSLGQGVGSSDF.

The genes are TRBV28 and TRBJ2-3; D might be TRBD2 (5 bases). CDR1 MDHEN and CDR2 SYDVKM come from the germline V gene. The CDR3 spans 16 residues. V was cut by 8 bases and J by 0 bases, with 18 bases left in between. The CDR3: CASRGSLLTSTDTQYF. CDR3 sequence (DNA): TGTGCCAGCCGAGGGAGTTTACTAACTAGCACAGATACGCAGTATTTT.

The table lists this clone with a count of one. In nucleotides, the CDR3 is TGTGCCAGCAGCTTCGCCGGCCGGCGGTTTTATGGAAACACCATATATTTT. Amino acids: CASSFAGRRFYGNTIYF. The J gene is TRBJ1-3, the V gene TRBV11-2; D ambiguous. This CDR3 has 17 amino acids. V gave up 3 bases and J gave up 3 bases, with 18 bases separating them. From germline, CDR1 is SGHAT and CDR2 FQNNGV. Full variable domain (outside the CDR3, taken from reference TRBV11-2 and TRBJ1-3): EAGVAQSPRYKIIEKRQSVAFWCNPISGHATLYWYQQILGQGPKLLIQFQNNGVVDDSQLPKDRFSAERLKGVDSTLKIQPAKLEDSAVYLCASSFAGRRFYGNTIYFGEGSWLTVV.

V and J are TRBV3-1 (or the pseudogene TRBV3-2) and TRBJ2-3; the match to TRBD2 covers 12 bases. J lost 5 bases, V lost 4 bases, and 1 base had no gene match. CDR3 length equals 14 residues. Germline-derived CDR1 and CDR2 are LGHDT and YNNKEL (reference sequence). CDR3: CASSLGLAGDTQYF. The CDR3, as DNA: TGTGCCAGCAGCCTGGGACTAGCGGGAGATACGCAGTATTTT.

The chain links TRBV7-6 to TRBJ1-6, with a weak D call TRBD1 (6 bases). There are 18 residues in the CDR3. Trimming pared 3 bases from V and 0 bases from J, leaving 15 bases between. Germline CDR1 reads SGHVS; CDR2 reads FNYEAQ. In DNA, the CDR3 is TGTGCCAGCAGCTTGGTCCCCCAGGGGAGCTCCTATAATTCACCCCTCCACTTT. Its protein product is CASSLVPQGSSYNSPLHF.

The chain couples TRBV19 to TRBJ2-1; 14 bases are a match to TRBD2. The ends lost 3 bases at V and 0 bases at J; junction bases unmatched: 1. From germline, CDR1 is LNHDA and CDR2 SQIVND (reference sequence). The CDR3 loop spans 17 amino acids. The CDR3 sequence: CASSIGTSGGSYNEQFF. The CDR3 DNA reads TGTGCCAGTAGTATCGGGACTAGCGGGGGCTCCTACAATGAGCAGTTCTTC. The full variable domain, completed using reference TRBV19 and TRBJ2-1, is DGGITQSPKYLFRKEGQNVTLSCEQNLNHDAMYWYRQDPGQGLRLIYYSQIVNDFQKGDIAEGYSVSREKKESFPLTVTSAQKNPTAFYLCASSIGTSGGSYNEQFFGPGTRLTVL.

The chain is built from TRBV5-4 and TRBJ1-2, with D tentatively TRBD1 (6 bases). This CDR3 is 15 amino acids long. Deletions cut 5 bases from V and 7 bases from J, with 21 bases between. Germline loops: CDR1 SGHNT, CDR2 YYREEE (reference sequence). Here the CDR3 DNA reads TGTGCCAGCAGACAAGGGGGGGGCGGTTTACTTGGCTACACCTTC. This encodes CASRQGGGGLLGYTF.

This clone was counted a few times. The V call is TRBV24-1, the J call TRBJ1-6; a weak D match, TRBD1 (5 bases). The CDR3 covers 14 residues. The V end lost 5 bases, the J end lost 5 bases, and 9 bases lay between the germline ends. Germline V gene sequence: CDR1 KGHDR, CDR2 SFDVKD. CDR3: CATSAGQNNSPLHF. The CDR3, as DNA: TGTGCCACCAGTGCAGGACAAAATAATTCACCCCTCCACTTT.

This clone was found a few times. The V and J genes are TRBV12-5 and TRBJ1-5; D is uncertain. Germline V gives CDR1 LGHNT, CDR2 FRNRAP. CDR3 size: 13 residues. With 0 bases removed from V and 4 bases from J, the gap between germline ends came to 4 bases. The CDR3 sequence is CASGLVENQPQHF. The CDR3, as DNA: TGTGCTAGTGGTTTGGTCGAGAATCAGCCCCAGCATTTT. Full variable domain (outside the CDR3, taken from reference TRBV12-5 and TRBJ1-5): DARVTQTPRHKVTEMGQEVTMRCQPILGHNTVFWYRQTMMQGLELLAYFRNRAPLDDSGMPKDRFSAEMPDATLATLKIQPSEPRDSAVYFCASGLVENQPQHFGDGTRLSIL.

The J gene is TRBJ2-3, the V gene TRBV30; 9 nucleotides agree with TRBD2. Germline CDR1 is GTSNPN and CDR2 is SVGIG (reference sequence). CDR3 length: 17 residues. After removal of 3 bases from V and 0 bases from J, the junction contained 10 bases not matched to a gene. The CDR3 nucleotides are TGTGCCTGGAGGATCGAGCGGGGGGAATCTAGCACAGATACGCAGTATTTT. Protein: CAWRIERGESSTDTQYF.

This clone appeared once. The chain recombines TRBV4-1 with TRBJ1-5; 8 nucleotides line up with TRBD1. Germline CDR1 is MGHRA and CDR2 is YSYEKL. This CDR3 has 16 residues. Unmatched junction bases numbered 5, after V lost 0 bases and J lost 4 bases. The CDR3 coding sequence is TGCGCCAGCAGCCAAGATTGGGACAGGCAGAATCAGCCCCAGCATTTT. Translating gives CASSQDWDRQNQPQHF.

This chain joins TRBV5-5 and TRBJ1-5, with D tentatively TRBD1 (5 bases). Per germline, CDR1 SGHKS and CDR2 YYEKEE (reference sequence). The V end lost 3 bases, the J end lost 1 base, and 11 bases lay between the germline ends. The CDR3 loop spans 15 amino acids. The CDR3 DNA sequence: TGTGCCAGCAGCTCCCCAGGGTTAAGCAATCAGCCCCAGCATTTT. Its protein product is CASSSPGLSNQPQHF. Full variable domain (rest looked up from reference TRBV5-5 and TRBJ1-5): DAGVTQSPTHLIKTRGQQVTLRCSPISGHKSVSWYQQVLGQGPQFIFQYYEKEERGRGNFPDRFSARQFPNYSSELNVNALLLGDSALYLCASSSPGLSNQPQHFGDGTRLSIL.

V is TRBV19 and J is TRBJ1-1; D may be TRBD1 (6 bases). This CDR3 region has 15 residues. Germline V gives CDR1 LNHDA, CDR2 SQIVND (reference sequence). V dropped 1 base and J dropped 4 bases, with 13 bases sitting between them. The CDR3 DNA is TGTGCCAGTAGTATAGGAGGGGGACCGGGCACTGAAGCTTTCTTT. This gives the protein CASSIGGGPGTEAFF.

This chain uses TRBV7-3 with TRBJ2-2; TRBD1 aligns across 8 bases. The junction had 3 bases not matched to a gene; V was cut back by 5 bases and J by 7 bases. Germline CDR1 reads SGHTA; CDR2 reads FQGTGA. The CDR3 has 13 residues. The chain's CDR3 is CASSPQGGGELFF. The CDR3, as DNA: TGTGCCAGCAGCCCACAGGGGGGCGGGGAGCTGTTTTTT.

V usage is TRBV9 and J usage is TRBJ2-5; the D gene is possibly TRBD2 (6 bases). This CDR3 has 14 residues. V lost 0 bases and J 5 bases, leaving 11 bases between the germline ends. The V gene's germline CDR1 is SGDLS and CDR2 YYNGEE. The CDR3 DNA reads TGTGCCAGCAGCGTAGTGGGGGGACCGGAGACCCAGTACTTC. Protein product: CASSVVGGPETQYF. The complete variable domain, with remaining parts taken from reference TRBV9 and TRBJ2-5, reads DSGVTQTPKHLITATGQRVTLRCSPRSGDLSVYWYQQSLDQGLQFLIQYYNGEERAKGNILERFSAQQFPDLHSELNLSSLELGDSALYFCASSVVGGPETQYFGPGTRLLVL.

V usage is TRBV7-9 and J usage is TRBJ1-3, with D uncertain. This CDR3 region has 14 residues. The germline V gene encodes CDR1 SEHNR and CDR2 FQNEAQ (reference sequence). Trimming stripped 1 base from V and 1 base from J, with 5 bases between. CDR3 loop: CASSLGRSGNTIYF. The CDR3 nucleotides read TGTGCCAGCAGCTTAGGCAGGTCTGGAAACACCATATATTTT.

CDR3 nucleotides: TGTGCCAGCCCAGCTGTCAGGGCTGGGGCCAACGTCCTGACTTTC. This codes for CASPAVRAGANVLTF. The genes are TRBV7-9 and TRBJ2-6; D possibly corresponds to TRBD1 (5 bases). Germline V gene sequence: CDR1 SEHNR, CDR2 FQNEAQ (reference sequence). The CDR3 runs 15 residues. With 8 bases removed from V and 2 bases from J, the gap between germline ends came to 13 bases.

The chain uses TRBV6-5 and TRBJ2-1, with D unresolved. CDR1 is MNHEY and CDR2 is SVGAGI in the germline V gene. V lost 3 bases, J lost 8 bases, and 11 bases lay in between. This CDR3 is 13 amino acids long. Here the CDR3 DNA reads TGTGCCAGCAGTTATCTGACTTGGGATGAGCAGTTCTTC. Protein sequence: CASSYLTWDEQFF.

The chain links TRBV27 to TRBJ2-7, with TRBD1 matching 9 bases. J lost 11 bases, V lost 3 bases, and 11 bases had no gene match. This CDR3 is 14 amino acids long. Germline CDR1 MNHEY, CDR2 SMNVEV (reference sequence). The CDR3 region is CASSFRDRVATKYF. The CDR3 nucleotides are TGTGCCAGCAGTTTTCGGGACAGGGTGGCCACGAAGTACTTC.

The chain couples TRBV18 to TRBJ2-7, with 8 bases lining up with TRBD1. With 3 bases clipped from V and 6 bases from J, the junction kept 7 bases outside the gene matches. Germline-derived CDR1 and CDR2 are KGHSH and LQKENI. The CDR3 runs to 14 residues. CDR3 DNA sequence: TGTGCCAGCTCACCCATGACAGGGGTATTCGAGCAGTACTTC. Protein: CASSPMTGVFEQYF.

This clone has just a few counts. One end of the junction is discordant with germline, which a read error may explain. The genes are TRBV7-7 and TRBJ1-4, with D perhaps matching TRBD1 (5 bases). The V gene's germline CDR1 is SSHAT and CDR2 FNYEAQ (reference sequence). This CDR3 region has 13 residues. As DNA, the CDR3 is TGTGCTAGCAGCTCAGGGTCGAAGGAAAAACTGTTTTTT. It translates to CASSSGSKEKLFF.

The rearrangement uses TRBV7-3 and TRBJ2-1; TRBD2 aligns across 12 bases. Germline V CDR1 and CDR2: SGHTA, FQGTGA. This CDR3 spans 15 amino acids. V lost 4 bases to trimming and J lost 6 bases; unmatched junction nucleotides: 4. The CDR3 loop is CASSYGTSGSNEQFF. The CDR3 nucleotides read TGTGCCAGCAGCTACGGGACTAGCGGGTCCAATGAGCAGTTCTTC. The whole variable domain, filled in from reference TRBV7-3 and TRBJ2-1, reads GAGVSQTPSNKVTEKGKYVELRCDPISGHTALYWYRQSLGQGPEFLIYFQGTGAADDSGLPNDRFFAVRPEGSVSTLKIQRTERGDSAVYLCASSYGTSGSNEQFFGPGTRLTVL.